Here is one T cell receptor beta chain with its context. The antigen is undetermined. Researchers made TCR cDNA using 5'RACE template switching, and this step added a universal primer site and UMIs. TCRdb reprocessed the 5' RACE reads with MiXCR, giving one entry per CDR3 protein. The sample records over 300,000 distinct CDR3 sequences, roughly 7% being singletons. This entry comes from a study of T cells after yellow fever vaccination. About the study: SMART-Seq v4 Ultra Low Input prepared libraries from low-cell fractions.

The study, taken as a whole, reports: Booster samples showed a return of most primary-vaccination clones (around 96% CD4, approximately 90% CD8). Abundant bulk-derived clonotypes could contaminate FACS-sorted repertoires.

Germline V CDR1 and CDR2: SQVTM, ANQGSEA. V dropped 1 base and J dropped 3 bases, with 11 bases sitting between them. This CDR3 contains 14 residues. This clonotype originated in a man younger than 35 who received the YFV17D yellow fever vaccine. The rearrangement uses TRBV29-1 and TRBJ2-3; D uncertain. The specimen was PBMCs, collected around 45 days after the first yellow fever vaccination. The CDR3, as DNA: TGCAGCGTTGAAGCCAGCCGGATTACAGATACGCAGTATTTT. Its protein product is CSVEASRITDTQYF.